These 31 T cell receptor beta chains originate from one sample sequenced in a study of T cell responses to AZD1222 COVID-19 vaccine. The assay was immunoSEQ multiplex PCR, and TCRdb's table has in-frame clones only and misses some. The repertoire holds some 120,000 clones, with over 75% as singletons. The material sequenced was peripheral blood, taken on day 0 of AZD1222 vaccination. The origin of the receptors is an adult in good health.

The chain carries TRBV24-1 and TRBJ2-6, with D perhaps matching TRBD2 (5 bases). The length of the CDR3 is 15 residues. V lost 3 bases and J 0 bases, leaving 5 bases between the germline ends. The V gene's germline CDR1 is KGHDR and CDR2 SFDVKD. This CDR3 reads CATSDRDSGANVLTF. CDR3 coding DNA: TGTGCCACCAGTGATCGGGACTCTGGGGCCAACGTCCTGACTTTC.

The rearrangement links TRBV6-5 to TRBJ2-7, with D possibly matching TRBD1 (6 bases). This CDR3 is built from 15 residues. V was cut by 4 bases and J by 4 bases, with 17 bases left in between. Germline assignment: CDR1 MNHEY and CDR2 SVGAGI. In nucleotides, the CDR3 is TGTGCCAGCAGTTTAGGACACCTCAGGGGATACGAGCAGTACTTC. Translated: CASSLGHLRGYEQYF.

The chain links TRBV29-1 to TRBJ2-3; 7 bases fit TRBD1. The CDR3 is 13 amino acids. Germline CDR1 is SQVTM and CDR2 is ANQGSEA. Trimming at V came to 4 bases and at J to 2 bases, leaving 3 bases not matched to a gene. The CDR3 DNA reads as TGCAGCGTTGCGGGACAGAACACAGATACGCAGTATTTT. Translated, it gives CSVAGQNTDTQYF.

The chain couples TRBV2 to TRBJ1-1, with D hard to call. CDR1 is SNHLY, CDR2 FYNNEI, per germline. V dropped 8 bases and J dropped 2 bases, with 12 bases sitting between them. This CDR3 region has 13 residues. The CDR3 bases are TGTGCCAGCCGGACCGTCCAAAACACTGAAGCTTTCTTT. Its protein product is CASRTVQNTEAFF.

The V call is TRBV2, the J call TRBJ1-4; no firm D call. Trimming shortened V by 2 bases and J by 5 bases, and 9 bases separated the two germline ends. Germline CDR1 and CDR2: SNHLY and FYNNEI. CDR3 length equals 14 residues. The CDR3 region is CASSESGENEKLFF. The CDR3 nucleotides are TGTGCCAGCAGTGAATCTGGGGAGAATGAAAAACTGTTTTTT.

The genes are TRBV27 and TRBJ1-4; 8 nucleotides line up with TRBD1. The CDR3 runs 15 residues. V shed 6 bases, J shed 7 bases, and the junction held 10 bases outside the gene matches. Germline CDR1 is MNHEY and CDR2 is SMNVEV (reference sequence). The CDR3: CASSQRGQAREKLFF. The CDR3 region has the DNA TGTGCCAGCAGCCAAAGGGGACAGGCTCGTGAAAAACTGTTTTTT.

V gene TRBV28 combines with J gene TRBJ2-2; a weak D match, TRBD2 (5 bases). There are 15 residues in the CDR3. Germline assignment: CDR1 MDHEN and CDR2 SYDVKM. Trimming cost V 10 bases and J 3 bases, with 18 bases left between them. The DNA for the CDR3 is TGTGCCACGGGCCGGCTAACTAGTTACACCGGGGAGCTGTTTTTT. It yields the protein CATGRLTSYTGELFF.

A few counts support this clone. This chain links TRBV6-5 with TRBJ1-2, with D tentatively TRBD1 (5 bases). This CDR3 is built from 12 residues. Trimming took 2 bases from V and 8 from J, leaving 9 bases between them. CDR1 MNHEY and CDR2 SVGAGI come from the germline V gene. The CDR3, as DNA: TGTGCCAGCAGTTACAATGACAGAGGCTACACCTTC. Translated: CASSYNDRGYTF.

The chain uses TRBV28 and TRBJ1-3; TRBD1 matches 10 bases. Trimming removed 2 bases from V and 2 bases from J; junction bases left unmatched: 9. Germline loops: CDR1 MDHEN, CDR2 SYDVKM. This CDR3 is built from 18 residues. The CDR3 nucleotides are TGTGCCAGCAGTTTACGCCGATCAGACAGGGGGCCTGGAAACACCATATATTTT. It specifies CASSLRRSDRGPGNTIYF.

The V and J genes are TRBV4-1 and TRBJ1-5; 9 nucleotides align to TRBD1. The CDR3 loop spans 14 amino acids. Germline trimming cut 4 bases from V and 7 bases from J; bases unmatched to any gene: 5. Germline V gives CDR1 MGHRA, CDR2 YSYEKL. The DNA for the CDR3 is TGCGCCAGCAGCCCGGACAGGGGAGGGCAGCCCCAGCATTTT. Protein product: CASSPDRGGQPQHF.

As concerns this clone: Other DNA sequences from this sample encode an identical CDR3 as well. The V and J genes are TRBV6-4 and TRBJ2-3, with 12 bases fitting TRBD2. CDR1 is MRHNA and CDR2 is SNTAGT in the germline V gene. The length of the CDR3 is 15 residues. V trimming: 3 bases; J trimming: 3 bases; junction bases outside the gene matches: 1. The CDR3 region has the DNA TGTGCCAGCAGTGAGACTAGCGGGGGAACAGATACGCAGTATTTT. Translating gives CASSETSGGTDTQYF.

V gene TRBV6-1 combines with J gene TRBJ1-2; no reliable D call. The germline gives CDR1 MNHNS, CDR2 SASEGT. The length of the CDR3 is 15 residues. V lost 2 bases and J 6 bases, leaving 16 bases between the germline ends. DNA of the CDR3: TGTGCCAGCAGTGAATTCCTTCCCCTGGCCGATGGCTACACCTTC. Amino acids: CASSEFLPLADGYTF.

This clone appeared a few times. The CDR3 loop reads CAWSPRRTVNTEAFF. The CDR3 DNA sequence: TGTGCCTGGAGCCCTAGGCGGACAGTGAACACTGAAGCTTTCTTT. The V call is TRBV30, the J call TRBJ1-1; TRBD1 is a possible D gene (6 bases). The germline V and J ends were trimmed by 3 bases and 0 bases, with 14 bases remaining between them. The CDR3 extends over 15 amino acids. From germline, CDR1 is GTSNPN and CDR2 SVGIG (reference sequence).

The rearrangement uses TRBV19 and TRBJ1-1; unclear D gene. Trimming shortened V by 5 bases and J by 0 bases, and 25 bases separated the two germline ends. This CDR3 is 19 amino acids long. In germline, CDR1 is LNHDA, CDR2 SQIVND (reference sequence). The CDR3 protein is CASSLHPGPSSLMNTEAFF. The CDR3 region has the DNA TGTGCCAGTAGTCTCCACCCGGGCCCTTCCTCACTCATGAACACTGAAGCTTTCTTT.

The chain combines TRBV28 with TRBJ1-5; D unresolved. Per the germline V gene, CDR1 is MDHEN and CDR2 is SYDVKM. This CDR3 comprises 16 residues. The V end lost 8 bases, the J end lost 0 bases, and 17 bases lay between the germline ends. DNA for the CDR3: TGTGCCAGCCAAAGACGGACCGCCTATAGCAATCAGCCCCAGCATTTT. Translating it yields CASQRRTAYSNQPQHF.

The gene calls are TRBV27 and TRBJ2-7; possible D gene TRBD1, 5 bases. The CDR3 is 13 amino acids. Per germline, CDR1 MNHEY and CDR2 SMNVEV (reference sequence). Trimming removed 6 bases from V and 5 bases from J, with 14 bases in between. This chain's CDR3 is CASSRQSPDEQYF. CDR3 bases: TGTGCCAGCAGCCGACAGTCCCCCGACGAGCAGTACTTC.

The rearrangement uses TRBV5-6 and TRBJ2-2; the match to TRBD1 covers 10 bases. The CDR3 has 15 residues. Losses at the gene ends were 4 bases for V and 3 bases for J; bases not matched to a gene: 3. Germline lookup yields CDR1 SGHDT and CDR2 YYEEEE. This CDR3 is CASSKGQGYTGELFF. The CDR3 nucleotides are TGTGCCAGCAGCAAGGGACAGGGGTACACCGGGGAGCTGTTTTTT. Drawing the rest from reference TRBV5-6 and TRBJ2-2, the complete variable domain is DAGVTQSPTHLIKTRGQQVTLRCSPKSGHDTVSWYQQALGQGPQFIFQYYEEEERQRGNFPDRFSGHQFPNYSSELNVNALLLGDSALYLCASSKGQGYTGELFFGEGSRLTVL.

V is TRBV30 and J is TRBJ1-1, with D possibly being TRBD1 (6 bases). This CDR3 spans 16 amino acids. Germline loops: CDR1 GTSNPN, CDR2 SVGIG (reference sequence). Trimming removed 2 bases at V and 5 bases at J, with 21 bases between. CDR3 residues: CAWSTHREVDMTEAFF. The CDR3 nucleotides are TGTGCCTGGAGTACCCACAGGGAGGTAGATATGACTGAAGCTTTCTTT.

This rearrangement joins TRBV7-2 to TRBJ2-3; D could derive from TRBD1 or TRBD2 (6 bases each). V was clipped by 7 bases and J by 1 base, with 27 bases between them. The CDR3 runs 19 residues. CDR1 SGHTA and CDR2 FQGNSA come from the germline V gene. The CDR3 DNA reads TGTGCCAGCACCCCCGGGTGGGGGGCGAAAGGTGGAGGCACAGATACGCAGTATTTT. It specifies CASTPGWGAKGGGTDTQYF.

J is TRBJ2-3 and V is TRBV27; 7 bases line up with TRBD2. CDR3 length: 16 amino acids. Germline CDR1 MNHEY, CDR2 SMNVEV (reference sequence). V trimming: 2 bases; J trimming: 2 bases; junction bases outside the gene matches: 7. The CDR3 coding sequence is TGTGCCAGCAGTTTACGGCGGGGGACCTCCACAGATACGCAGTATTTT. Protein: CASSLRRGTSTDTQYF.

For the CDR3, the DNA is TGTGCCAGCAGCTTAAAAGCGGGGGACTCCTACGAGCAGTACTTC. It specifies CASSLKAGDSYEQYF. The chain recombines TRBV7-9 with TRBJ2-7; 8 positions agree with TRBD2. Per germline, CDR1 SEHNR and CDR2 FQNEAQ (reference sequence). The trim removed 2 bases at V and 0 bases at J, leaving 3 bases unmatched. This CDR3 region has 15 residues. Together with reference TRBV7-9 and TRBJ2-7, the CDR3 gives the full variable domain: DTGVSQNPRHKITKRGQNVTFRCDPISEHNRLYWYRQTLGQGPEFLTYFQNEAQLEKSRLLSDRFSAERPKGSFSTLEIQRTEQGDSAMYLCASSLKAGDSYEQYFGPGTRLTVT.

The J gene is TRBJ1-1, the V gene TRBV5-1; 9 bases match TRBD1. From germline, CDR1 is SGHRS and CDR2 YFSETQ. The CDR3 loop spans 14 amino acids. J was trimmed by 5 bases and V by 3 bases; bases with no gene match: 5. The CDR3 DNA follows: TGCGCCAGCAGCTCCAGACAGGGGGTGACTGAAGCTTTCTTT. Residues: CASSSRQGVTEAFF.

V usage is TRBV7-3 and J usage is TRBJ1-1; possibly TRBD1 for D (5 bases). The CDR3 consists of 13 residues. CDR1 is SGHTA, CDR2 FQGTGA, per germline. The V gene lost 9 bases and the J gene lost 0 bases, with 11 bases spanning the gap. CDR3 sequence: CASSAGMNTEAFF. CDR3 bases: TGTGCCAGTTCCGCAGGGATGAACACTGAAGCTTTCTTT.

This chain connects TRBV10-3 to TRBJ1-2; D remains ambiguous. V was clipped by 8 bases and J by 6 bases, with 16 bases between them. The CDR3 consists of 13 residues. CDR1 ENHRY and CDR2 SYGVKD come from the germline V gene. CDR3 bases: TGTGCCATCTCACCCCGGAGGCTGGATGGCTACACCTTC. It translates to CAISPRRLDGYTF.

This rearrangement joins TRBV6-5 to TRBJ1-1; D is unclear. The CDR3 is made up of 14 amino acids. V dropped 4 bases and J dropped 0 bases, with 9 bases sitting between them. CDR1 is MNHEY, CDR2 SVGAGI, per germline. Here the CDR3 DNA reads TGTGCCAGCAGTTCCCGACGGGTGAACACTGAAGCTTTCTTT. It yields the protein CASSSRRVNTEAFF.

The chain is built from TRBV5-6 and TRBJ1-1; D not resolved. This CDR3 spans 13 amino acids. The V end lost 4 bases, the J end lost 3 bases, and 10 bases lay between the germline ends. The V gene's germline CDR1 is SGHDT and CDR2 YYEEEE. In DNA form, the CDR3 reads TGTGCCAGCAGCCTAGGGAGGTACACTGAAGCTTTCTTT. Its protein product is CASSLGRYTEAFF. The full variable domain, its missing parts supplied by reference TRBV5-6 and TRBJ1-1, is DAGVTQSPTHLIKTRGQQVTLRCSPKSGHDTVSWYQQALGQGPQFIFQYYEEEERQRGNFPDRFSGHQFPNYSSELNVNALLLGDSALYLCASSLGRYTEAFFGQGTRLTVV.

The DNA for the CDR3 is TGTGCCAGCTGTCCGACTAGCGTATACATTCAGTACTTC. Its protein is CASCPTSVYIQYF. This chain connects TRBV28 to TRBJ2-4; 8 bases line up with TRBD2. In germline, CDR1 is MDHEN, CDR2 SYDVKM. The CDR3 is 13 residues long. V was clipped by 8 bases and J by 8 bases; unmatched bases: 8.

The gene calls are TRBV12-3 or TRBV12-4 and TRBJ2-7; 8 nucleotides agree with TRBD1. The CDR3 length is 12 residues. The ends lost 7 bases at V and 6 bases at J; junction bases unmatched: 5. CDR3 bases: TGTGCCAGCACGGACAGGGTTCGCGAGCAGTACTTC. It yields the protein CASTDRVREQYF.

The chain joins TRBV28 to TRBJ1-6, with TRBD1 matching over 7 bases. CDR3 length: 17 residues. Germline loops: CDR1 MDHEN, CDR2 SYDVKM. V shed 5 bases and J 6 bases; nucleotides not matched to a gene: 13. The CDR3 sequence: CASSSQGGGFGNSPLHF. In DNA form, the CDR3 reads TGTGCCAGCAGTAGCCAGGGGGGTGGCTTTGGTAATTCACCCCTCCACTTT.

In its sample, this clone was seen a few times. The chain joins TRBV20-1 to TRBJ2-7, with D tentatively TRBD1 (5 bases). The CDR3 spans 11 residues. Per the germline V gene, CDR1 is DFQATT and CDR2 is SNEGSKA (reference sequence). V was pared by 6 bases and J by 3 bases, with 9 bases between. CDR3 residues: CSAKDSYEQYF. As DNA, the CDR3 is TGCAGTGCAAAAGACAGCTACGAGCAGTACTTC.

V usage is TRBV12-3 or TRBV12-4 and J usage is TRBJ1-1, with TRBD1 matching over 7 bases. The CDR3 has 13 amino acids. Trimming cost V 6 bases and J 10 bases; bases outside gene matches: 11. CDR3 region: CASRSGGAPGAFF. The CDR3 DNA sequence: TGTGCCAGCAGGTCAGGGGGGGCGCCGGGAGCTTTCTTT.